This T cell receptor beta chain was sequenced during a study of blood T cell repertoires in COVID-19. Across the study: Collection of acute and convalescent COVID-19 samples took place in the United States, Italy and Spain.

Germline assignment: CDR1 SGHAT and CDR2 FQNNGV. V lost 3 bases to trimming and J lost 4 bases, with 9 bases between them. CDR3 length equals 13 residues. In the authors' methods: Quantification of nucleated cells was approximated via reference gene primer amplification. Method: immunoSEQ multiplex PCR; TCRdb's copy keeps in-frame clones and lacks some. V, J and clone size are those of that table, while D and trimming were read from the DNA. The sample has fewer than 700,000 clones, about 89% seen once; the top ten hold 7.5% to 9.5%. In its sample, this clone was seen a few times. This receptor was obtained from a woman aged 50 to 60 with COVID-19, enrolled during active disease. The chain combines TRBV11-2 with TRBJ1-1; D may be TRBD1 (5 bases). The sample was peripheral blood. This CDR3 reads CASSFRAITEAFF. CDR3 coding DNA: TGTGCCAGCAGCTTCAGGGCTATCACTGAAGCTTTCTTT.